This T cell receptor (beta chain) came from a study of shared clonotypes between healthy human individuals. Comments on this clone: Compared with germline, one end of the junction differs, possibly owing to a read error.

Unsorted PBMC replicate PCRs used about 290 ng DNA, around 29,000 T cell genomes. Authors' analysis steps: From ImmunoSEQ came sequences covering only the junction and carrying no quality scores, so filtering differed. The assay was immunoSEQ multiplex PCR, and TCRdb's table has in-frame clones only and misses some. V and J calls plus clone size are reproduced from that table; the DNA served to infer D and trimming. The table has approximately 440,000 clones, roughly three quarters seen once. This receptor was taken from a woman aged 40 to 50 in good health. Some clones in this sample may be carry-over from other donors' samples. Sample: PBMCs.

CDR3 nucleotides: TGCGTCAGCAGTGTGGAGAGGACTAGCGGGAGAAAAATCCGGAACGAGCAGTACTTC. Protein: CVSSVERTSGRKIRNEQYF. The V gene is TRBV10-1, the J gene TRBJ2-7; the match to TRBD2 covers 13 bases. CDR3 length: 19 residues. CDR1 and CDR2 (germline): WNHNN, SYGVQD (reference sequence).